The clone carrying this TCR beta chain was seen a few times. What it recognizes is unknown. MiXCR was run by TCRdb on the reads, yielding one entry per CDR3 protein. The sample shows 360,000 or so distinct CDR3 sequences, nearly 35% of them seen only once. The data were taken from a study of T cell repertoires in cytomegalovirus infection. The length of the CDR3 is 14 residues. Germline trimming cut 8 bases from V and 3 bases from J; bases unmatched to any gene: 7. Notes on the study in general: Ex vivo responses were dominated by HLA-C-restricted CMV-specific TCR beta clonotypes.

This clonotype was sampled from a human donor in good health (CMV status not recorded). Some clones in this sample may be carry-over from other donors' samples. The sample consisted of cultured PBMCs, taken from culture after CMV antigen stimulation. V gene TRBV12-3 or TRBV12-4 combines with J gene TRBJ2-7; 10 positions agree with TRBD2. CDR3 protein: CASWSGRADYEQYF. CDR3 nucleotide sequence: TGTGCCAGCTGGAGCGGGAGGGCGGACTACGAGCAGTACTTC.